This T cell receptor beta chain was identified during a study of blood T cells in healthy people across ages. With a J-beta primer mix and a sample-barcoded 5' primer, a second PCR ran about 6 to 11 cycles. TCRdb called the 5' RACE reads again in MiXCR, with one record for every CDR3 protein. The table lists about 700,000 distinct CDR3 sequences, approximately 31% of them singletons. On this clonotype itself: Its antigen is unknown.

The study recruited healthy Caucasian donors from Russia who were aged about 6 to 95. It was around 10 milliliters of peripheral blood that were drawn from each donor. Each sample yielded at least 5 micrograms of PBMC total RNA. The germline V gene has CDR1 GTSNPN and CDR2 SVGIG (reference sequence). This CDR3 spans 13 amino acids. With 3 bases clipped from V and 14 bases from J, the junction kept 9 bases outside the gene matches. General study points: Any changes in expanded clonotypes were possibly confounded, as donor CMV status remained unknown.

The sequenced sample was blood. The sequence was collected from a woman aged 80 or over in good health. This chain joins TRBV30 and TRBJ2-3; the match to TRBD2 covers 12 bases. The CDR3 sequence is CAWRPTSGGRGYF. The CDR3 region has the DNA TGTGCCTGGAGGCCGACTAGCGGGGGTAGGGGGTATTTT.